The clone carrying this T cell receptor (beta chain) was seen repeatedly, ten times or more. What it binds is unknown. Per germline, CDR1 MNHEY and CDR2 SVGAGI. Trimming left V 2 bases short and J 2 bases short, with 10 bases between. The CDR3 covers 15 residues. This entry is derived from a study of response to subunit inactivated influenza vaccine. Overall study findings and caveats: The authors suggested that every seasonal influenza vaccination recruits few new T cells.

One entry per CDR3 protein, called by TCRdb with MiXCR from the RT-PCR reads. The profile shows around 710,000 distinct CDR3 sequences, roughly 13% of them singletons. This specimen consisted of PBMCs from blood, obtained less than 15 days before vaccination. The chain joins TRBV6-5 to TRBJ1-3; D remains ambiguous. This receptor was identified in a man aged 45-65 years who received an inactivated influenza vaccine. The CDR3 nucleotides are TGTGCCAGCAGTTACGCTCCAGGCACTGGAAACACCATATATTTT. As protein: CASSYAPGTGNTIYF.